This T cell receptor beta chain stems from a study of T-cell memory formation after mild COVID-19. Study context: In these data, TCR clusters were largely donor specific. Study-level findings and limits: CD4+ bias marked clones expanding day 15 to 37, unlike balanced contracting clones. CD4+ contracting clones lay mainly in CM and EM, CD8+ ones in EMRA.

TCRdb independently ran MiXCR on the 5' RACE reads; one entry per CDR3 protein. The sample contains 350,000 to 450,000 distinct CDR3 sequences, roughly 14% of which appear only once. In its sample, this clonotype was seen a few times. What it binds is unknown. V dropped 3 bases and J dropped 8 bases, with 16 bases sitting between them. CDR3 length: 13 residues. Per germline, CDR1 DFQATT and CDR2 SNEGSKA (reference sequence). The sample was PBMCs or a T cell subset sorted from them (not recorded which). The receptor comes from a man in his late teens or twenties who had mild COVID-19 (a few samples of this study predate the infection). Cell type and time point are not known. This chain joins TRBV20-1 and TRBJ1-2, with D uncertain. CDR3 nucleotide sequence: TGCAGTGCTAGTTCCGGTTTCAAGGGCGGCTACACCTTC. It encodes CSASSGFKGGYTF.